This T cell receptor beta chain emerged from a study of cytomegalovirus exposure and HLA in healthy donors. Whole-study context: Samples from HLA-typed donors yielded 65 million to 85 million unique TCRs in an early data release. The study's findings and limits: It was reported that the classifier diagnosed cytomegalovirus status with high specificity and sensitivity in both the original and validation cohorts. In a later analysis, parvovirus B19, influenza, CMV and Epstein-Barr virus appeared linked to several top co-occurrence clusters.

The donors gave bone marrow, and they were healthy. Germline CDR1 SQVTM, CDR2 ANQGSEA. V was shortened by 6 bases and J by 1 base, with 6 bases between the two germline ends. CDR3 length equals 11 residues. Concerning this clone itself: Its target is unknown.

PCR used 60 Vbeta primers and 13 Jbeta primers. Profiling relied on immunoSEQ multiplex PCR, and the TCRdb table lists in-frame clones only, not all of them. The table shows roughly 120,000 clones, with 80% occurring only once. The sequence derives from a male donor in good health and CMV-seronegative. This rearrangement joins TRBV29-1 to TRBJ1-1; D remains unclear. Sequencing used PBMCs. CDR3 in DNA: TGCAGCGTGGAGACGAACACTGAAGCTTTCTTT. Its translation: CSVETNTEAFF.